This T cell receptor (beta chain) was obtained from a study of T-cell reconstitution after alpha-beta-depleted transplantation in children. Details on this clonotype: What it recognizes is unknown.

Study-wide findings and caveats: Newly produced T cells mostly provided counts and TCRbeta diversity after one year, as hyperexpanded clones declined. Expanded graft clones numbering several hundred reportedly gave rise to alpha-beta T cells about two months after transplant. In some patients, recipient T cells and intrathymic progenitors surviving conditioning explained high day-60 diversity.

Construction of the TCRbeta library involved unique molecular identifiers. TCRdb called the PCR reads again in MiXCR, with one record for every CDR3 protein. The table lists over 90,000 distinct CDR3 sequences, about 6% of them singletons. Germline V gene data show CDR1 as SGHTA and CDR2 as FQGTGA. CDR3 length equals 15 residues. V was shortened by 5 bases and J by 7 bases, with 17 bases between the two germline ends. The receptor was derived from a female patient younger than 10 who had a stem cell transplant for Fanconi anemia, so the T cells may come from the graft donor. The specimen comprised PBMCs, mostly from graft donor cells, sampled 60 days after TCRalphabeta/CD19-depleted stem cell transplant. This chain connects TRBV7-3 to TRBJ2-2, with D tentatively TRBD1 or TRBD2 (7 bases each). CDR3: CASSELGGGDGELFF. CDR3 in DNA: TGTGCCAGCAGCGAATTGGGAGGGGGCGACGGGGAGCTGTTTTTT.